This T cell receptor (beta chain) was retrieved from a study of PD-L1 blockade in urothelial cancer. Study-level background: Blood was tested 3 weeks (second dose) and 6 weeks into treatment.

Clones were sequenced by immunoSEQ multiplex PCR, and TCRdb holds only the in-frame ones, with some missing. The sample has more than 60,000 clones; roughly 90% are singletons. This sample's time point: peripheral blood 6 weeks after treatment start. Patients in the study were battling locally advanced or metastatic urothelial carcinoma. Each individual provided 1 to 8 samples (taken pretreatment and on-treatment). This clone came up once. V lost 0 bases, J lost 7 bases, and 8 bases stayed unmatched. From germline, CDR1 is SGHNT and CDR2 YYREEE (reference sequence). The CDR3 has 15 residues. J is TRBJ1-2 and V is TRBV5-4; 8 bases are shared with TRBD1. This clonotype was sampled from a man aged 55 to 70 with urothelial cancer. The sequenced sample was PBMCs, obtained around atezolizumab (anti-PD-L1) treatment. In nucleotides, the CDR3 is TGTGCCAGCAGCTTGGTCGGGACAGGCCTCGGTGGCTACACCTTC. Residues: CASSLVGTGLGGYTF.